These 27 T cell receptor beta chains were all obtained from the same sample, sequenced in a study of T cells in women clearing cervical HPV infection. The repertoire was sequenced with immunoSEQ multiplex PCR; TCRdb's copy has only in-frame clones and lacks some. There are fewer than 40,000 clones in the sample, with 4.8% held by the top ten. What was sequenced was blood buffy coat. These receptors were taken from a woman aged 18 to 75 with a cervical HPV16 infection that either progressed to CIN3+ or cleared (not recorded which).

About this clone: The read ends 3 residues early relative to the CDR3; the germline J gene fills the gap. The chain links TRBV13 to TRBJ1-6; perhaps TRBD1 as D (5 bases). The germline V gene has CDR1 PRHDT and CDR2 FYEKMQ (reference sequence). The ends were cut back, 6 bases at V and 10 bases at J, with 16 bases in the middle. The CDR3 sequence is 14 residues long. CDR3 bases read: TGTGCCAGCAGTCAACAGGTCTTGGGGTCACCC. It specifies CASSQQVLGSP. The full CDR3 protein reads CASSQQVLGSPLHF.

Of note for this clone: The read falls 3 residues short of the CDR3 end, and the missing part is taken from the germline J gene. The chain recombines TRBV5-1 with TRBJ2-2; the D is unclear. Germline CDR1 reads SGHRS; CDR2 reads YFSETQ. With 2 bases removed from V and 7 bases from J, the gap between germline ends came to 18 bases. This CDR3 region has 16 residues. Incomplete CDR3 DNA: TGCGCCAGCAGCTTAACTTCGCTATCACCTGGCGGGGAG. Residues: CASSLTSLSPGGE. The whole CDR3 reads CASSLTSLSPGGELFF.

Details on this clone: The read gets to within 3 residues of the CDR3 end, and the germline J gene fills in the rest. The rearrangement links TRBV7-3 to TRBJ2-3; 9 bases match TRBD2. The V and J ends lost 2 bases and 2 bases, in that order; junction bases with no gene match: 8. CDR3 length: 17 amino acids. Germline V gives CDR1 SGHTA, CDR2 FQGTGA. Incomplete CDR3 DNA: TGTGCCAGCAGCTTAGACCAAGCGGGGGGTTACACAGATACG. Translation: CASSLDQAGGYTDT. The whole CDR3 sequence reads CASSLDQAGGYTDTQYF.

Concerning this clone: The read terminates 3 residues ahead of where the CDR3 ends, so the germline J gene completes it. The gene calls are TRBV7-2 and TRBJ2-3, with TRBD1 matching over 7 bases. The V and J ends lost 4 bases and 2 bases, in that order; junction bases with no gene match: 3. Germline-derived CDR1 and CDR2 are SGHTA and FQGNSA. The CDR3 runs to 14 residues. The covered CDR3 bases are TGTGCCAGCAGCTACAGGGGTTCCACAGATACG. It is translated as CASSYRGSTDT. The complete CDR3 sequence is CASSYRGSTDTQYF.

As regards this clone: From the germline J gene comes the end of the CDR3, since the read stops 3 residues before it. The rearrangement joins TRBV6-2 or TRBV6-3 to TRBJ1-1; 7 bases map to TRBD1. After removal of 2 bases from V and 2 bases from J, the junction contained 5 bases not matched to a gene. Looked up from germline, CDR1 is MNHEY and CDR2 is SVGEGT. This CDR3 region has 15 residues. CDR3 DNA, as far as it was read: TGTGCCAGCAGTTACCCGACAGGGCACAACACTGAA. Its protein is CASSYPTGHNTE. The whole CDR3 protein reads CASSYPTGHNTEAFF.

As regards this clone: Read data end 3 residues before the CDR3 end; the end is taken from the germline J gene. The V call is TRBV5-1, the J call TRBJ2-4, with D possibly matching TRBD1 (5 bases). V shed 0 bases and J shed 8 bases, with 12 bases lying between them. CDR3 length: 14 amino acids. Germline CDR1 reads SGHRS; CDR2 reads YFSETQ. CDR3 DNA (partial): TGCGCCAGCAGCTTGGGGATTACAGGTTACATT. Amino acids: CASSLGITGYI. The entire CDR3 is CASSLGITGYIQYF.

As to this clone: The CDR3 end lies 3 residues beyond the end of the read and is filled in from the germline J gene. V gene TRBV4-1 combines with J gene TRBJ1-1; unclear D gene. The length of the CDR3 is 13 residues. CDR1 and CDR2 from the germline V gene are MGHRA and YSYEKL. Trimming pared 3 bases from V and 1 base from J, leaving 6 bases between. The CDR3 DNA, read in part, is TGCGCCAGCAGCCATCTAAGGAACACTGAA. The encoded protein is CASSHLRNTE. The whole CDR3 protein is CASSHLRNTEAFF.

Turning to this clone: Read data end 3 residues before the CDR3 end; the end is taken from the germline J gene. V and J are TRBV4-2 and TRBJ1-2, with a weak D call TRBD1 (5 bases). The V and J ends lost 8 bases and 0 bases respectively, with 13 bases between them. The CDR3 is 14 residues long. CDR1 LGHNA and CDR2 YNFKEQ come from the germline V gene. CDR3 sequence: CASSVGGANYGYTF. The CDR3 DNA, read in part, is TGTGCCAGCTCCGTCGGGGGGGCTAACTATGGC.

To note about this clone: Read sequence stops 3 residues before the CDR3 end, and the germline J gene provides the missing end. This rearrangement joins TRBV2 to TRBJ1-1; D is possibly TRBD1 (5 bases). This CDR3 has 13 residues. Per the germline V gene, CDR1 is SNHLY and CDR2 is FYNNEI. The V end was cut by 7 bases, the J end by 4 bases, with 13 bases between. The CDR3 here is CASTFSRVTEAFF. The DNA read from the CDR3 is TGTGCCAGCACTTTCTCCAGGGTCACTGAA.

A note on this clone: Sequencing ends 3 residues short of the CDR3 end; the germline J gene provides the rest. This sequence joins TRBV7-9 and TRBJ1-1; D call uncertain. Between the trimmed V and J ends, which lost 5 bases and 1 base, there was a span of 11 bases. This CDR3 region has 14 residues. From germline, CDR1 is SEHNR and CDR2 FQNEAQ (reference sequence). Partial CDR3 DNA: TGTGCCAGCAGCGAACAGACGCAGAACACTGAA. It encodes CASSEQTQNTE. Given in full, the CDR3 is CASSEQTQNTEAFF.

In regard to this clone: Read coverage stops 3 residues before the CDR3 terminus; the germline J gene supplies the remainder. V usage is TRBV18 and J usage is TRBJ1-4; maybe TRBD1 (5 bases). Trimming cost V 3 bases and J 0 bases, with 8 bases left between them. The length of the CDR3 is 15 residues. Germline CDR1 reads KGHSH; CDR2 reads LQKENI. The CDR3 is CASSPSRATNEKLFF. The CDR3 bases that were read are TGTGCCAGCTCACCTTCCAGGGCAACTAATGAAAAA.

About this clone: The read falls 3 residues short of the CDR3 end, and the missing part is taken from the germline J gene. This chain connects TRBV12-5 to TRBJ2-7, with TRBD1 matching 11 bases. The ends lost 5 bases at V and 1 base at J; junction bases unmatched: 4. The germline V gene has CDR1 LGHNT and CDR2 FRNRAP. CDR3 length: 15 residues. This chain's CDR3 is CASGPGQGVSYEQYF. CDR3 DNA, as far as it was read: TGTGCTAGTGGTCCGGGACAGGGGGTGTCCTACGAG.

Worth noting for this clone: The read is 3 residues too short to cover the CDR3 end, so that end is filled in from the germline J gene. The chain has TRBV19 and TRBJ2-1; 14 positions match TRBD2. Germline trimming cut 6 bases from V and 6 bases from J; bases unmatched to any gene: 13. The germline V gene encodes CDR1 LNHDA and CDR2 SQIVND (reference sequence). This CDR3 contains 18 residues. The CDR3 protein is CASRLGLAGGHLANEQFF. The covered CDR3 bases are TGTGCCAGTAGACTTGGACTAGCGGGGGGCCATTTAGCCAATGAG. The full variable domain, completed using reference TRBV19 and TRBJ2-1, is DGGITQSPKYLFRKEGQNVTLSCEQNLNHDAMYWYRQDPGQGLRLIYYSQIVNDFQKGDIAEGYSVSREKKESFPLTVTSAQKNPTAFYLCASRLGLAGGHLANEQFFGPGTRLTVL.

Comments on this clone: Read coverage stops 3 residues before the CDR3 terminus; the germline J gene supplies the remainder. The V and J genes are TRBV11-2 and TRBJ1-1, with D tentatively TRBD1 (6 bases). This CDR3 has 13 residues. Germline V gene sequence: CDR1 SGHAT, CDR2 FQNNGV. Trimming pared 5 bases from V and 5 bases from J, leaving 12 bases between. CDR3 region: CASSRDIRTEAFF. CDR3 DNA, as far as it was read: TGTGCCAGCAGCCGGGACATTAGGACTGAA. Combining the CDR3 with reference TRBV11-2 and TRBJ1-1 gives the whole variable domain EAGVAQSPRYKIIEKRQSVAFWCNPISGHATLYWYQQILGQGPKLLIQFQNNGVVDDSQLPKDRFSAERLKGVDSTLKIQPAKLEDSAVYLCASSRDIRTEAFFGQGTRLTVV.

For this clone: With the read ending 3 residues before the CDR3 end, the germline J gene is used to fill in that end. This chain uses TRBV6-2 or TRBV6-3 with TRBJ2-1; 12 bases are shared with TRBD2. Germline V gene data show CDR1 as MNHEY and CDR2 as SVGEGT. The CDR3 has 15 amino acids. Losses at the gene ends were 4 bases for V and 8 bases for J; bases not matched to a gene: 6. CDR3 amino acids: CASSFSSGGVDEQFF. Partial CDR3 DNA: TGTGCCAGCAGTTTCTCTAGCGGGGGGGTAGATGAG.

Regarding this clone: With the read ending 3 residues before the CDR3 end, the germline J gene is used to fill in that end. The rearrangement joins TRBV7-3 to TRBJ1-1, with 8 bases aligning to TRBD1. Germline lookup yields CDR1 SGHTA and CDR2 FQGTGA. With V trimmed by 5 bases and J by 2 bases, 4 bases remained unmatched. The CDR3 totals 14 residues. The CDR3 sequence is CASSPSGGNTEAFF. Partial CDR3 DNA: TGTGCCAGCAGCCCCTCAGGGGGCAACACTGAA.

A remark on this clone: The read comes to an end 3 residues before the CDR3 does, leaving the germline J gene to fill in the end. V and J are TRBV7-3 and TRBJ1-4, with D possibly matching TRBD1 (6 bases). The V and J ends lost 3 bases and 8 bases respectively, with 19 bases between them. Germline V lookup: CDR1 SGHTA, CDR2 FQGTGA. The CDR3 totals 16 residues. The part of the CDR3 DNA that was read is TGTGCCAGCAGCTTCGACCTCGCAGGGGTTGGGGAAAAA. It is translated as CASSFDLAGVGEK. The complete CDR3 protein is CASSFDLAGVGEKLFF.

Here the CDR3 reads CASSIDRADGGGGDEQFF. The covered CDR3 bases are TGTGCCAGTAGTATAGATAGGGCCGATGGGGGGGGCGGCGATGAG. This chain links TRBV19 with TRBJ2-1, with D possibly being TRBD2 (7 bases). The read finishes 3 residues shy of the CDR3 end, and the germline J gene is used to complete it. V was shortened by 0 bases and J by 8 bases, with 23 bases between the two germline ends. CDR3 size: 18 residues. Germline CDR1 reads LNHDA; CDR2 reads SQIVND (reference sequence).

Incomplete CDR3 DNA: TGCGCCAGCAGCTTGGCGTCAGAAGAGACC. Amino acids: CASSLASEET. The complete CDR3 sequence is CASSLASEETQYF. This chain links TRBV5-1 with TRBJ2-5; D remains ambiguous. From the germline J gene comes the end of the CDR3, since the read stops 3 residues before it. Trimming pared 0 bases from V and 3 bases from J, leaving 6 bases between. The length of the CDR3 is 13 residues. Germline V gene data show CDR1 as SGHRS and CDR2 as YFSETQ.

The CDR3 DNA, read in part, is TGTGCCAGCCCCTCTCAGGGGTGGACAACTGAA. Protein product: CASPSQGWTTE. The complete CDR3 protein is CASPSQGWTTEAFF. The rearrangement joins TRBV6-4 to TRBJ1-1, with D maybe TRBD1 (6 bases). The sequenced fragment ends 3 residues before the CDR3 boundary, so the rest is inferred from the germline J gene. The CDR3 consists of 14 residues. Germline loops: CDR1 MRHNA, CDR2 SNTAGT. Trimming stripped 8 bases from V and 5 bases from J, with 18 bases between.

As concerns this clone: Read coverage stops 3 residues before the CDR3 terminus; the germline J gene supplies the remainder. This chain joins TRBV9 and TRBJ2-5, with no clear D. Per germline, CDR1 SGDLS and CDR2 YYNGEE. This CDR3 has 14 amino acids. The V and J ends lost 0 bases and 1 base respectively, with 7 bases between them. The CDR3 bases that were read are TGTGCCAGCAGCGTAGGAGGTGGCCAAGAGACC. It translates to CASSVGGGQET. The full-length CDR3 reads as CASSVGGGQETQYF.

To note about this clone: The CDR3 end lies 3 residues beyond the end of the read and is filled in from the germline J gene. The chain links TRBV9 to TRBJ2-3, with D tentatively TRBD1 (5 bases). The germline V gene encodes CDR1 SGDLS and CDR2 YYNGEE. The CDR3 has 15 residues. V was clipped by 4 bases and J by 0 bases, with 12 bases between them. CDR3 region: CASSRGEPSTDTQYF. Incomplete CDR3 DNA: TGTGCCAGCAGCAGGGGCGAACCTAGCACAGATACG.

CDR3 loop: CSADSPPGTSGYNEQFF. CDR3 DNA (partial): TGCAGTGCTGATTCCCCGCCCGGGACTAGCGGGTACAATGAG. This chain connects TRBV20-1 to TRBJ2-1; 12 bases line up with TRBD2. The CDR3 extends 3 residues past the end of the read, so its final part is completed from the germline J gene. The V segment lost 5 bases and the J segment 4 bases; nucleotides outside the gene matches: 12. CDR1 DFQATT and CDR2 SNEGSKA come from the germline V gene (reference sequence). The CDR3 has 17 residues.

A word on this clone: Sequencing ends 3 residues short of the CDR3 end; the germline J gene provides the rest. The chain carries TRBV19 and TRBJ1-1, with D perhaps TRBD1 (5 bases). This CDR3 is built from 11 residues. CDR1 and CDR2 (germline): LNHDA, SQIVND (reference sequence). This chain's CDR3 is CASSRAYEAFF. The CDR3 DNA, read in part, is TGTGCCAGTAGCAGGGCCTATGAG. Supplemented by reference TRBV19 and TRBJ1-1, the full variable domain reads DGGITQSPKYLFRKEGQNVTLSCEQNLNHDAMYWYRQDPGQGLRLIYYSQIVNDFQKGDIAEGYSVSREKKESFPLTVTSAQKNPTAFYLCASSRAYEAFFGQGTRLTVV.

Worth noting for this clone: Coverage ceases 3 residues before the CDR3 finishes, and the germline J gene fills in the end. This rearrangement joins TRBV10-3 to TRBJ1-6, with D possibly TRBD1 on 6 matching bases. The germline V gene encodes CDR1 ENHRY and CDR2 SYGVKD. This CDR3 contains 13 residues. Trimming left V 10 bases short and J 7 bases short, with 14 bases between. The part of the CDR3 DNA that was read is TGTGCCAACCACAGGGAGTTGAATTCACCC. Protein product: CANHRELNSP. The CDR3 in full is CANHRELNSPLHF.

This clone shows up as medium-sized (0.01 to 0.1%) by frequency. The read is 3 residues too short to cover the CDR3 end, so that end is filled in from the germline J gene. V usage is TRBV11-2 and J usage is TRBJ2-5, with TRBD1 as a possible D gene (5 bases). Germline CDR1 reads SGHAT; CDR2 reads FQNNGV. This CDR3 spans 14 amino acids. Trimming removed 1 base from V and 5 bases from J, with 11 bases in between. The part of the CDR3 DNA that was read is TGTGCCAGCAGCTTAGGCAGGGAACCGGAGACC. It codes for CASSLGREPET. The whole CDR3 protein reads CASSLGREPETQYF.

The part of the CDR3 DNA that was read is TGTGCCAGCAGCTTAGGCGGACAGAGCTACGAG. It specifies CASSLGGQSYE. The full CDR3 sequence reads CASSLGGQSYEQYF. V is TRBV11-2 and J is TRBJ2-7; D is perhaps TRBD1 (6 bases). From the germline J gene comes the end of the CDR3, since the read stops 3 residues before it. Trimming removed 1 base at V and 3 bases at J, with 10 bases between. Per germline, CDR1 SGHAT and CDR2 FQNNGV. The CDR3 sequence is 14 residues long.